This entry describes one T cell receptor beta chain. The sample comes from a study of blood T cell repertoires in COVID-19. The wider study: Spain, Italy and the United States supplied samples that represented acute and convalescent COVID-19. Nucleic acid was either cDNA or gDNA, and it came from T cells, B-cell-depleted T cells, or PBMCs.

Repertoires were generated with immunoSEQ multiplex PCR, while TCRdb's copy carries only in-frame clones and drops some. The sample includes over 150,000 clones, roughly four fifths of them seen just once. The CDR3 contains 16 residues. The junction had 16 bases not matched to a gene; V was cut back by 6 bases and J by 7 bases. The germline gives CDR1 MDHEN, CDR2 SYDVKM. The V gene is TRBV28, the J gene TRBJ2-5, with 8 positions matching TRBD2. The TCR was taken from a man between 65 and 85 years old with active or convalescent COVID-19. The sample comprised peripheral blood. The CDR3 DNA reads as TGTGCCAGCAGGCCTAAGCGGGGGAGGGGACCCGGGACCCAGTACTTC. It is translated as CASRPKRGRGPGTQYF. The full variable domain, with the rest looked up from reference TRBV28 and TRBJ2-5, is DVKVTQSSRYLVKRTGEKVFLECVQDMDHENMFWYRQDPGLGLRLIYFSYDVKMKEKGDIPEGYSVSREKKERFSLILESASTNQTSMYLCASRPKRGRGPGTQYFGPGTRLLVL.